Listed below are T cell receptor beta chains from one sample, sequenced in a study of chemoradiotherapy in HPV16-positive cancers. Clones were read by immunoSEQ multiplex PCR, and TCRdb kept only the in-frame ones, dropping some. Of some 31,000 clones in the sample, around 90% were seen once. The sequenced sample was blood, obtained from a patient who underwent chemoradiotherapy. All receptors derive from a human donor with HPV-associated anogenital cancer. Both conserved end residues are part of each CDR3. A D gene is named only where the DNA matches it firmly. The size entry is marked missing in some rows and otherwise reads once, few, many or a size class.

j_call	v_call	d_call	clone_size	cdr3_aa	cdr3_nt
TRBJ2-2	TRBV5-1	TRBD1	-	CASSTGTGNTGELFF	TGCGCCAGCAGCACCGGGACAGGGAACACCGGGGAGCTGTTTTTT
TRBJ1-1	TRBV5-1	-	-	CASSLVTGPVEAFF	TGCGCCAGCAGCTTGGTAACAGGGCCGGTGGAAGCTTTCTTT
TRBJ1-4	TRBV18	TRBD1	once	CASSSTGTGNEKLFF	TGTGCCAGCTCATCTACCGGGACAGGGAATGAAAAACTGTTTTTT
TRBJ1-3	TRBV29-1	-	-	CSVEATHMDSSGNTIYF	TGCAGCGTTGAAGCAACCCATATGGACAGCTCTGGAAACACCATATATTTT
TRBJ2-3	TRBV7-9	TRBD1	-	CASSSSRTGVTDTQYF	TGTGCCAGCAGCTCGTCCAGGACAGGGGTTACAGATACGCAGTATTTT
TRBJ2-3	TRBV7-2	TRBD2	-	CASSLSGRGTDTQYF	TGTGCCAGCAGCTTAAGCGGGAGAGGCACAGATACGCAGTATTTT
TRBJ2-1	TRBV11-2	-	-	CASRWDLNNEQFF	TGTGCCAGCAGATGGGACCTCAACAATGAGCAGTTCTTC
TRBJ2-3	TRBV5-1	TRBD2	-	CASSSGLVPYTQYF	TGCGCCAGCAGCTCTGGACTAGTGCCCTATACGCAGTATTTT
TRBJ2-3	TRBV7-6	-	-	CASSPTRLVPDTQYF	TGTGCCAGCAGCCCCACCCGGCTCGTACCAGATACGCAGTATTTT
TRBJ2-3	TRBV5-1	-	-	CASTPRPGGFSTDTQYF	TGCGCCAGCACCCCCCGACCCGGGGGCTTCAGCACAGATACGCAGTATTTT
TRBJ2-1	TRBV5-5	TRBD2	-	CASSLKWGSGNEQFF	TGTGCCAGCAGCTTGAAGTGGGGTAGCGGGAATGAGCAGTTCTTC
TRBJ1-4	TRBV7-9	TRBD1	-	CASSEGQGIEKLFF	TGTGCCAGCAGCGAAGGACAGGGGATTGAAAAACTGTTTTTT
TRBJ2-2	TRBV14	-	-	CASSPMRGTGELFF	TGTGCCAGCAGCCCAATGAGGGGTACCGGGGAGCTGTTTTTT
TRBJ2-5	TRBV5-1	TRBD2	-	CASSLVSGRDETQYF	TGCGCCAGCAGCTTGGTAAGCGGGAGAGACGAGACCCAGTACTTC
TRBJ1-1	TRBV7-9	-	-	CASRPLATAGTEAFF	TGTGCCAGCAGACCCCTGGCGACTGCAGGCACTGAAGCTTTCTTT
TRBJ2-7	TRBV5-8	TRBD1	-	CASSSDRGVFRAYEQYF	TGTGCCAGCAGCTCCGACAGGGGGGTATTTCGAGCCTACGAGCAGTACTTC
TRBJ2-7	TRBV6-1	TRBD2	-	CASRGTSILEQYF	TGTGCCAGCAGGGGGACTAGTATTCTAGAGCAGTACTTC
TRBJ1-3	TRBV18	TRBD1	-	CASSPGQGARGNTIYF	TGTGCCAGCTCCCCTGGACAGGGGGCGCGAGGAAACACCATATATTTT
TRBJ2-1	TRBV4-3	-	-	CASSHSRTWTALEQFF	TGCGCCAGCAGCCACTCCAGAACTTGGACGGCGCTCGAGCAGTTCTTC
TRBJ2-3	TRBV11-2	TRBD1	-	CASSSYRDRVLGTDTQYF	TGTGCCAGCAGCTCTTACCGGGACAGAGTTCTGGGCACAGATACGCAGTATTTT
TRBJ2-2	TRBV6-1	-	-	CASSEFGAGTGELFF	TGTGCCAGCAGTGAATTCGGGGCCGGGACCGGGGAGCTGTTTTTT
TRBJ1-4	TRBV19	-	-	CASSARAGEKLFF	TGTGCCAGTAGTGCGCGGGCGGGTGAAAAACTGTTTTTT
TRBJ2-1	TRBV28	-	-	CASSPTDSTGQFF	TGTGCCAGCAGTCCCACGGACAGTACCGGGCAGTTCTTC
TRBJ1-1	TRBV5-6	-	-	CASSYLTRANTEAFF	TGTGCCAGCAGCTACCTGACTAGGGCGAACACTGAAGCTTTCTTT
TRBJ2-6	TRBV10-1	TRBD1	-	CASSATGEGSGANVLTF	TGCGCCAGCAGTGCGACAGGGGAAGGCTCTGGGGCCAACGTCCTGACTTTC
TRBJ2-3	TRBV7-6	TRBD2	-	CASSLAGTSRGITDTQYF	TGTGCCAGCAGCTTAGCGGGGACTAGCAGGGGGATCACAGATACGCAGTATTTT
TRBJ2-5	TRBV27	TRBD2	-	CASSLGLAGGQETQYF	TGTGCCAGCAGTTTGGGACTAGCGGGAGGGCAAGAGACCCAGTACTTC
TRBJ2-7	TRBV5-1	TRBD2	-	CASSLDVGRNYEQYF	TGCGCCAGCAGCTTGGATGTCGGGAGGAACTACGAGCAGTACTTC
TRBJ2-3	TRBV5-1	-	-	CASSLASSGDTQYF	TGCGCCAGCAGCTTGGCCAGCAGTGGGGATACGCAGTATTTT
TRBJ2-7	TRBV5-1	-	-	CASSLGDDGEQYF	TGCGCCAGCAGCTTGGGTGACGACGGCGAGCAGTACTTC
TRBJ2-7	TRBV7-8	TRBD1	-	CASGLGTGSSYEQYF	TGTGCCAGCGGCCTCGGGACAGGGAGCTCCTACGAGCAGTACTTC
TRBJ1-4	TRBV27	-	-	CASRSGTEKLFF	TGTGCCAGCAGAAGCGGGACAGAAAAACTGTTTTTT
TRBJ1-4	TRBV28	-	-	CASTEGVVSTNEKLFF	TGTGCCAGTACGGAGGGGGTGGTGTCAACTAATGAAAAACTGTTTTTT
TRBJ2-5	TRBV5-1	-	-	CASSLNGRDQETQYF	TGCGCCAGCAGCTTGAATGGCAGAGACCAAGAGACCCAGTACTTC
TRBJ1-2	TRBV19	TRBD1	-	CASNLYNIVGTGQGYTF	TGTGCCAGTAACCTGTATAACATCGTCGGGACAGGGCAGGGCTACACCTTC
TRBJ1-1	TRBV7-2	TRBD1	-	CASNFAFSGQPEAFF	TGTGCCAGCAACTTTGCCTTTTCGGGACAGCCTGAAGCTTTCTTT
TRBJ2-1	TRBV18	TRBD2	once	CASSDWTSGRDNEQFF	TGTGCCAGCTCAGATTGGACTAGCGGGAGGGACAATGAGCAGTTCTTC
TRBJ2-5	TRBV29-1	-	-	CSAGHNLQETQYF	TGCAGCGCAGGACACAACTTACAAGAGACCCAGTACTTC
TRBJ2-1	TRBV4-2	TRBD2	-	CASSGGTSGENEQFF	TGTGCCAGCAGTGGCGGGACTAGCGGGGAGAATGAGCAGTTCTTC
TRBJ2-7	TRBV7-2	TRBD1	-	CASSLDGQAFHEQYF	TGTGCCAGCAGCTTAGATGGACAGGCATTCCACGAGCAGTACTTC
TRBJ1-3	TRBV14	TRBD1	-	CASSQNRGLDTIYF	TGTGCCAGCAGCCAAAACAGGGGGCTCGACACCATATATTTT
TRBJ1-5	TRBV5-6	-	-	CASSSWTNQPQHF	TGTGCCAGCAGCTCTTGGACAAATCAGCCCCAGCATTTT
TRBJ2-5	TRBV7-2	TRBD2	-	CASSLTGTSALQETQYF	TGTGCCAGCAGCTTAACCGGGACTAGCGCCCTCCAAGAGACCCAGTACTTC
TRBJ1-3	TRBV19	-	-	CASSMMLRSGNTIYF	TGTGCCAGTAGTATGATGCTGCGCTCTGGAAACACCATATATTTT
TRBJ2-2	TRBV15	-	-	CATSRDRRSTGELFF	TGTGCCACCAGCAGAGATCGGAGATCCACCGGGGAGCTGTTTTTT
TRBJ2-7	TRBV30	-	-	CAWARTPYEQYF	TGTGCCTGGGCCAGGACACCTTACGAGCAGTACTTC
TRBJ2-7	TRBV16	-	-	CASSQYNGFEQYF	TGTGCCAGCAGCCAATATAACGGGTTCGAGCAGTACTTC
TRBJ2-7	TRBV18	-	medium-sized	CASSPNRELGEQYF	TGTGCCAGCTCACCAAACAGGGAATTGGGCGAGCAGTACTTC
TRBJ2-7	TRBV7-2	TRBD2	-	CASSFASGGAGEQYF	TGTGCCAGCAGCTTCGCTAGCGGGGGGGCCGGCGAGCAGTACTTC
TRBJ1-6	TRBV19	-	-	CASSARPGEGNNSPLHF	TGTGCCAGTAGTGCCCGACCGGGGGAAGGGAATAATTCACCCCTCCACTTT
TRBJ1-1	TRBV27	-	-	CASSEGLEAFF	TGTGCCAGCAGCGAAGGACTTGAAGCTTTCTTT